These T cell receptor beta chains were read from a single sample in a study of blood T cell repertoires in COVID-19. TCRdb keeps only in-frame clones here, not all; method: immunoSEQ multiplex PCR. This sample carries 250,000 or so clones, around nine tenths of them seen once, and the ten largest clones take approximately 1.5%. Sequencing was done on a sample of PBMCs or T cells enriched from blood (not recorded which). These receptors all stem from a woman aged 50 to 60 who had recovered from COVID-19. Each CDR3 is given with its conserved first and last residue. The D gene is left open where the match is weak. Rows give clone size only sometimes, using once, few, many, or a class for an expanded clone.

.	TRBD2	TRBV5-5	TRBJ2-1	CASSSGLAGYRYEQFF
.	.	TRBV5-1	TRBJ2-1	CASSLAQGNNEQFF
once	TRBD1	TRBV5-8	TRBJ2-5	CASSLGQEQQETQYF
.	TRBD2	TRBV4-1	TRBJ2-5	CASSQVAGIAPQETQYF
.	.	TRBV30	TRBJ2-3	CAWSFRAGTDTQYF
.	TRBD1	TRBV4-3	TRBJ1-2	CASSQDYQGAYGYTF
.	.	TRBV6-5	TRBJ1-1	CASRGLEAFF
.	.	TRBV7-9	TRBJ1-6	CASSLGQPGWNSPLHF
.	.	TRBV6-5	TRBJ1-6	CASRRRQNSPLHF
.	.	TRBV20-1	TRBJ2-1	CSASYPGDSYNEQFF
once	TRBD1	TRBV20-1	TRBJ1-5	CSASKGQFPSNQPQHF
.	TRBD2	TRBV5-4	TRBJ2-1	CASSLLAGGKANEQFF
.	.	TRBV5-1	TRBJ2-2	CASSLAARGTGELFF
.	TRBD2	TRBV27	TRBJ2-5	CASSQWTSGSGGKKTQYF
.	TRBD2	TRBV3-1/TRBV3-2	TRBJ2-7	CASSPSGSRYEQYF
.	.	TRBV11-3	TRBJ1-1	CASSLYSGAGEAFF
.	.	TRBV19	TRBJ1-1	CASRLSTGQLVEAFF
.	.	TRBV19	TRBJ1-2	CASRQEKNYGYTF
once	TRBD1	TRBV9	TRBJ2-1	CASSVQGAPYNEQFF
.	TRBD2	TRBV18	TRBJ2-3	CASSLRRDGIRSGRASDTQYF
.	.	TRBV21-1	TRBJ2-2	CASSGRDRSCVTGELFF
few	.	TRBV7-9	TRBJ1-2	CASSLTTGVYAYGYTF
.	.	TRBV7-9	TRBJ2-2	CASSLYGITNTGELFF
.	.	TRBV19	TRBJ1-1	CASSIRTGVIEAFF
.	TRBD2	TRBV18	TRBJ2-1	CASSPLTSGRGNEQFF
.	TRBD1	TRBV28	TRBJ1-4	CASSSTGVPNEKLFF
once	.	TRBV4-2	TRBJ1-5	CASSQERQGNQPQHF
.	TRBD1	TRBV7-2	TRBJ2-7	CASSFGTGRAEQYF
.	TRBD2	TRBV7-2	TRBJ2-7	CASSLTSGTSYEQYF
.	.	TRBV10-3	TRBJ1-4	CAISPTAGLEKLFF